This T cell receptor beta chain was retrieved from a study of CD8 T cells in Susac syndrome. Of note for this clonotype: Its antigen is undetermined.

The CDR3 extends over 15 amino acids. Trimming cost V 6 bases and J 4 bases; bases outside gene matches: 9. Germline assignment: CDR1 MNHEY and CDR2 SVGAGI. Points from the study as a whole: Regarding the TCR sequencing and HLA analysis, the study admitted that a relatively small number of individuals were involved.

The authors carried out high-throughput sequencing of TCR beta. They applied it to CD8+ and CD4+ T cells obtained from blood. Reverse transcription of 0.5 to 1 ug RNA was carried out with random hexamers. MiXCR, run by TCRdb on the immunoSEQ multiplex PCR reads, gives a single entry per CDR3 protein. The table lists about 89,000 distinct CDR3 sequences, roughly 91% of them singletons, with 0.32% in the top ten. The sample consisted of CD8+ T cells from PBMCs. This clonotype was sampled from a human donor in good health. V and J are TRBV6-5 and TRBJ1-1; 9 bases are shared with TRBD1. The chain's CDR3 is CASSSTPTGGTEAFF. The DNA of the CDR3 is TGTGCCAGCAGCAGCACCCCGACAGGGGGCACTGAAGCTTTCTTT.